The 5 T cell receptor beta chains below were found in one sample sequenced in a study of cytomegalovirus exposure and HLA in healthy donors. Primers for the PCR totalled 60 Vbeta and 13 Jbeta. Assay used: immunoSEQ multiplex PCR; TCRdb lists only in-frame clones, some missing. The sample holds approximately 150,000 clones, 80% seen once. Sequencing was performed on PBMCs. The receptors shown here come from a man aged 18 to 29 in good health and CMV-seropositive.

This chain joins TRBV28 and TRBJ2-7; D remains unclear. V lost 5 bases, J lost 3 bases, and 14 bases lay in between. Germline V gene sequence: CDR1 MDHEN, CDR2 SYDVKM. This CDR3 spans 14 amino acids. CDR3 nucleotide sequence: TGTGCCAGCAGTCCGCTGTCTAGGAACTACGAGCAGTACTTC. It yields the protein CASSPLSRNYEQYF.

The chain employs TRBV23-1 and TRBJ1-2, with D possibly matching TRBD1 (6 bases). TRBV23-1 is noted as an ORF with a role that remains uncertain. The ends were cut back, 4 bases at V and 2 bases at J, with 11 bases in the middle. The CDR3 totals 14 residues. The CDR3 protein is CASSPRTENYGYTF. The DNA of the CDR3 is TGCGCCAGCAGTCCCCGGACAGAAAACTATGGCTACACCTTC.

The chain uses TRBV2 and TRBJ2-7, with 8 nucleotides matching TRBD1. The V gene's germline CDR1 is SNHLY and CDR2 FYNNEI. This CDR3 spans 15 amino acids. Germline trimming cut 6 bases from V and 4 bases from J; bases unmatched to any gene: 11. The CDR3: CASSTTGGNGYEQYF. Written as DNA, the CDR3 is TGTGCCAGCAGCACTACAGGGGGAAATGGGTACGAGCAGTACTTC.

This chain connects TRBV7-9 to TRBJ1-1, with 8 bases that match TRBD1. V lost 2 bases to trimming and J lost 5 bases; unmatched junction nucleotides: 7. This CDR3 spans 15 amino acids. CDR1 is SEHNR, CDR2 FQNEAQ, per germline (reference sequence). The CDR3 is CASSLLGQVRTEAFF. The CDR3 nucleotides read TGTGCCAGCAGCTTACTGGGACAGGTACGGACTGAAGCTTTCTTT.

This clone has a single count. V gene TRBV28 combines with J gene TRBJ1-2; no firm D call. With 5 bases removed from V and 8 bases from J, the gap between germline ends came to 15 bases. The germline CDR1 and CDR2 sequences are MDHEN and SYDVKM. CDR3 length: 13 residues. CDR3 sequence reads: CASSLPRDRGYTF. The DNA of the CDR3 is TGTGCCAGCAGTCTCCCCCGGGATCGAGGCTACACCTTC.